This T cell receptor (beta chain) was documented in a study of cytomegalovirus exposure and HLA in healthy donors. Germline CDR1 is LGHNA and CDR2 is YSLEER. V was clipped by 1 base and J by 6 bases; unmatched bases: 13. The CDR3 spans 18 residues. Study outcomes and limitations: One cluster of highly shared sequence variants probably arose as a sequencing artifact. Cytomegalovirus association was assigned to about 150 TCR beta chains.

Concerning this clone: What it binds is unknown.

13 Jbeta primers and 60 Vbeta primers were used for the PCR. Method: immunoSEQ multiplex PCR; TCRdb's copy keeps in-frame clones and lacks some. The data show some 130,000 clones, 76% seen once. Material: PBMCs. This clonotype was sampled from a man in his forties in good health and CMV-seronegative. The chain uses TRBV4-3 and TRBJ2-2; 8 nucleotides match TRBD1. This CDR3 is CASSQATASRGLAGELFF. The DNA for the CDR3 is TGCGCCAGCAGCCAAGCCACGGCGTCCAGGGGGCTTGCCGGGGAGCTGTTTTTT.